This T cell receptor (beta chain) originates from a study of blood T cell repertoires in COVID-19. For the study at large: There were acute and convalescent COVID-19 samples, and they came from the United States, Italy and Spain. PBMCs, B-cell-depleted T cells, or T cells were the source of the cDNA or gDNA that made up the material.

Authors' data handling: Reference gene primer amplification yielded estimated nucleated cell counts. Some clones are missing from TCRdb's copy, which holds only in-frame ones; the method was immunoSEQ multiplex PCR. The V and J calls and clone size were taken over from that table, and D and trimming were inferred from the DNA. This sample has 200,000 to 250,000 clones; 75% to 90% occur once, and the top ten carry approximately 3.7%. Germline loops: CDR1 SNHLY, CDR2 FYNNEI. The CDR3 loop spans 15 amino acids. J gave up 5 bases and V 5 bases, and 6 bases lay outside the gene matches. This clone has a single count. Participants had their cohort set by participant-reported clinical history.

The chain couples TRBV2 to TRBJ2-3; 11 bases align to TRBD2. Sequencing was performed on PBMCs or T cells enriched from blood (not recorded which). The TCR comes from a woman aged 30 to 39 who had recovered from COVID-19. CDR3 coding DNA: TGTGCCAGCAGTCTACTAGCGGGAGTTCAAGATACGCAGTATTTT. Encoded protein: CASSLLAGVQDTQYF.